This T cell receptor (beta chain) was retrieved from a study of blood T cell repertoires in COVID-19. The CDR3 loop spans 14 amino acids. The junction had 8 bases not matched to a gene; V was cut back by 4 bases and J by 8 bases. The V gene's germline CDR1 is MNHNY and CDR2 SVGAGI (reference sequence). This clone appeared a single time. Here immunoSEQ multiplex PCR was the method, and the copy in TCRdb shows in-frame clones only, minus some. There are 150,000 to 200,000 clones in the sample; 79% occur only once, and about 6.5% lies in the top ten. This TCR was recovered from a woman aged 35 to 49 with COVID-19, enrolled during active disease. This sequence joins TRBV6-6 and TRBJ1-2, with 9 nucleotides matching TRBD1. The sequenced sample consisted of peripheral blood. The CDR3 nucleotides read TGTGCCAGCAGTTCCGCCGGACAGGGGAAAGGCTACACCTTC. Translating it yields CASSSAGQGKGYTF.